This T cell receptor (beta chain) was recovered during a study of blood T cell repertoires in COVID-19. Study at large: Both acute and convalescent COVID-19 samples were obtained from the United States, Italy and Spain. In each case, the material was cDNA or gDNA derived from T cells, B-cell-depleted T cells, or PBMCs.

How the authors handled the data: Amplification from reference gene primers served as the basis for estimated nucleated cell counts. TCRdb keeps only in-frame clones here, not all; method: immunoSEQ multiplex PCR. That table is the source of V, J and clone size, and D and trimming were worked out from the DNA. The sample carries tens of thousands of clones, about 90% recorded once. The CDR3 length is 12 residues. Looked up from germline, CDR1 is GTSNPN and CDR2 is SVGIG (reference sequence). With 6 bases removed from V and 4 bases from J, the gap between germline ends came to 12 bases. This TCR derives from a woman between 50 and 59 years old with active or convalescent COVID-19. The chain has TRBV30 and TRBJ1-2, with D perhaps matching TRBD1 (6 bases). The sample was peripheral blood. Written as DNA, the CDR3 is TGTGCCTGTAAAGGGGGTTCCTATGGCTACACCTTC. Protein product: CACKGGSYGYTF. Full variable domain (remainder filled in from reference TRBV30 and TRBJ1-2): SQTIHQWPATLVQPVGSPLSLECTVEGTSNPNLYWYRQAAGRGLQLLFYSVGIGQISSEVPQNLSASRPQDRQFILSSKKLLLSDSGFYLCACKGGSYGYTFGSGTRLTVV.